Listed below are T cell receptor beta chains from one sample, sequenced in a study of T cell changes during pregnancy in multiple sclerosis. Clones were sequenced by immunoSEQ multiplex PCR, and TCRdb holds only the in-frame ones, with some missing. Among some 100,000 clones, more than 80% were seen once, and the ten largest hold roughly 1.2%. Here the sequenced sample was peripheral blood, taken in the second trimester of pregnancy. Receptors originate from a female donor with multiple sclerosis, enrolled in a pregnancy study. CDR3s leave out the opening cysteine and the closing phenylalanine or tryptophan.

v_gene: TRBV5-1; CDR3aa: ASSFGLAGVSEQF
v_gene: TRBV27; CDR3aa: ASSPPGRNTEAF
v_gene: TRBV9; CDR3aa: ASSVVSGPTGELF
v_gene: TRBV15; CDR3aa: ATSRGLDYNEQF
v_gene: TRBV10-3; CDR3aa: AITATGGDGYT
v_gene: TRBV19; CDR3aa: ASSIDYSDTQY
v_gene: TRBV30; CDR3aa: AWSFRGEAF
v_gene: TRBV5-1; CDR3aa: ASSLDRSEQY
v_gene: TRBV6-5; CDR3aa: ASSRGDAAF
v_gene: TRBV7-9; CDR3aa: ASSSFRSRPGQGVSEAF
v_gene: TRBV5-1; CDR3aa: ASSLGDGADTQY
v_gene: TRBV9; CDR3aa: ASSVTDGQGANT
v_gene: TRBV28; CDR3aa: ASSFGAVRRKTYEQY
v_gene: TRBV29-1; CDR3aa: SVERRQLNTEAF
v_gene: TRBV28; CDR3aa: ASFSGEKLF